This is a list of T cell receptor beta chains from one sample in a study of blood T cell repertoires in COVID-19. Using immunoSEQ multiplex PCR, the repertoire was profiled, and TCRdb retains in-frame clones only, with some absent. This table has under 200,000 clones, approximately 90% appearing once. The specimen was peripheral blood. The receptors originated from a man aged 18 to 29 with acute or convalescent COVID-19. Both conserved end residues are part of each CDR3. D genes are given only for firm matches. Part of the rows lack a size; the others show once, few, many or a class for expanded clones.

size,V,J,D,DNA,CDR3
NA,TRBV21-1,TRBJ2-2,NA,TGTGCCAGCACCCTTGACAGGGGGCAGAGGGGCGGGGAGCTGTTTTTT,CASTLDRGQRGGELFF
NA,TRBV27,TRBJ1-5,TRBD1,TGTGCCAGCAGTTTTAGACAGGGCCATCAGCCCCAGCATTTT,CASSFRQGHQPQHF
NA,TRBV18,TRBJ2-2,NA,TGTGCCAGCTCACCACGTCAGACGAACACCGGGGAGCTGTTTTTT,CASSPRQTNTGELFF
NA,TRBV7-2,TRBJ1-2,TRBD1,TGTGCCAGCAGCTTACTATGGGACAGGGTTGGAGGCTACACCTTC,CASSLLWDRVGGYTF
NA,TRBV18,TRBJ1-6,TRBD1,TGTGCCAGCTCACGGGACAGGGAGAATTCACCCCTCCACTTT,CASSRDRENSPLHF
NA,TRBV3-1/TRBV3-2,TRBJ1-3,TRBD1,TGTGCCAGCACCCTCGGGACAGACTCTGGAAACACCATATATTTT,CASTLGTDSGNTIYF
NA,TRBV20-1,TRBJ2-7,NA,TGCAGTGCTAGTGGCGCGCGTATGGACGAGCAGTACTTC,CSASGARMDEQYF
NA,TRBV4-1,TRBJ2-5,TRBD2,TGCGCCAGCAGCCTCGTCGGGGGGGGTTACCAAGAGACCCAGTACTTC,CASSLVGGGYQETQYF
NA,TRBV7-6,TRBJ2-7,NA,TGTGCCAGCAGCTTAGCACAGGGGGGGTCCTACGAGCAGTACTTC,CASSLAQGGSYEQYF
NA,TRBV7-9,TRBJ2-5,TRBD2,TGTGCCAGCAGCTTCACAGCGGGAGGGGAGACCCAGTACTTC,CASSFTAGGETQYF
NA,TRBV4-2,TRBJ2-5,NA,TGTGCCAGCAGCCAAGGTGTCAGGGTAGAAGAGACCCAGTACTTC,CASSQGVRVEETQYF
NA,TRBV19,TRBJ1-2,TRBD1,TGTGCCAGTAGCAGGGACAGTAACTATGGCTACACCTTC,CASSRDSNYGYTF
NA,TRBV5-5,TRBJ2-7,TRBD2,TGTGCCAGCAGCTTCCCAAAGGGACTAGCTTCCTACGAGCAGTACTTC,CASSFPKGLASYEQYF
NA,TRBV25-1,TRBJ1-2,NA,TGTGCCAGCAGTTTCTCCCAGGGGATCTATGGCTACACCTTC,CASSFSQGIYGYTF
NA,TRBV5-1,TRBJ1-2,NA,TGCGCCAGCAGCTTGGACGGGGGGCGCGTAAGTGGCTACACCTTC,CASSLDGGRVSGYTF
NA,TRBV19,TRBJ2-1,TRBD2,TGTGCCAGTAGTATGACTAGCGGGGCCTACAATGAGCAGTTCTTC,CASSMTSGAYNEQFF
NA,TRBV18,TRBJ1-6,TRBD1,TGTGCCAGCCGGTTGACAGGGCCGAATTCACCCCTCCACTTT,CASRLTGPNSPLHF
NA,TRBV5-6,TRBJ1-2,NA,TGTGCCAGCAGCCGCGTTGGGCCGGGGACAAACTATGGCTACACCTTC,CASSRVGPGTNYGYTF
many,TRBV2,TRBJ1-5,TRBD1,TGTGCCAGCGGGGACAGGGCGGTCGGTCAGCCCCAGCATTTT,CASGDRAVGQPQHF
NA,TRBV19,TRBJ2-3,NA,TGTGCCAGTAGTATAGGCGCGATAGGGGCAGATACGCAGTATTTT,CASSIGAIGADTQYF
NA,TRBV27,TRBJ2-1,TRBD2,TGTGCCAGTGCTAGCGGGAGGGTAAACAATGAGCAGTTCTTC,CASASGRVNNEQFF
NA,TRBV5-6,TRBJ1-2,NA,TGTGCCAGCAGCTTGGCCTATAGGGGAATCAGCTATGGCTACACCTTC,CASSLAYRGISYGYTF